Detailed here is one T cell receptor (beta chain). The entry originates in a study of blood T cell repertoires in COVID-19. Background on the study: Collection of acute and convalescent COVID-19 samples took place in the United States, Italy and Spain. From T cells, B-cell-depleted T cells, or PBMCs came the material, which was cDNA or gDNA.

Original processing notes: Amplification with reference gene primers provided the estimates of nucleated cell counts. Method: immunoSEQ multiplex PCR; TCRdb's copy keeps in-frame clones and lacks some. V, J and clone size were drawn from that table, and D and trimming were deduced from the DNA. In the table there are roughly 76,000 clones, around 83% of which are singletons. CDR1 and CDR2 (germline): LGHDT, YNNKEL (reference sequence). The V and J ends lost 3 bases and 6 bases respectively, with 11 bases between them. The CDR3 runs to 14 residues. The material sequenced was peripheral blood. This TCR derives from a woman aged 70-85 years with acute or convalescent COVID-19. V usage is TRBV3-1 (or the pseudogene TRBV3-2) and J usage is TRBJ1-4, with a weak D call TRBD1 (6 bases). CDR3 DNA: TGTGCCAGCAGCCACACGGACAGAGATGAAAAACTGTTTTTT. It translates to CASSHTDRDEKLFF.